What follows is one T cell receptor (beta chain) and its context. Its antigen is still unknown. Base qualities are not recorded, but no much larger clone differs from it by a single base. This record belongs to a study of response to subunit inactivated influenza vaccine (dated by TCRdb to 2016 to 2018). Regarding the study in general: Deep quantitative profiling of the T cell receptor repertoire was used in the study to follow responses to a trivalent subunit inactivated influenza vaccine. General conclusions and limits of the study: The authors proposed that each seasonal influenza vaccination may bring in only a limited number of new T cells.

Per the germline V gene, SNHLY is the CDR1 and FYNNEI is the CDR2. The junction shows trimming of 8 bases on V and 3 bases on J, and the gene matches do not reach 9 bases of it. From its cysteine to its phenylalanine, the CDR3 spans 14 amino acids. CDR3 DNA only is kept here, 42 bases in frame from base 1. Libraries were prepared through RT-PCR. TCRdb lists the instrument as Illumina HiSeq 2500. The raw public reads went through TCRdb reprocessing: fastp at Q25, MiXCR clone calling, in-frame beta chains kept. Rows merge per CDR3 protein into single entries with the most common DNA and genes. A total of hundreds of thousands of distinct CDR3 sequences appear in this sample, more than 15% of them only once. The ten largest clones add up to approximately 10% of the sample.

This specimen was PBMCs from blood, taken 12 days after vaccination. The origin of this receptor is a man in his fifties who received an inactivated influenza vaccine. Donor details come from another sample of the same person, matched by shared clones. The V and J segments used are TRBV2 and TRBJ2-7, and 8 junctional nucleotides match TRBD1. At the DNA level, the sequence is TGTGCCAGCGCGGCCGGGACAGGCTACTACGAGCAGTACTTC. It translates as CASAAGTGYYEQYF.